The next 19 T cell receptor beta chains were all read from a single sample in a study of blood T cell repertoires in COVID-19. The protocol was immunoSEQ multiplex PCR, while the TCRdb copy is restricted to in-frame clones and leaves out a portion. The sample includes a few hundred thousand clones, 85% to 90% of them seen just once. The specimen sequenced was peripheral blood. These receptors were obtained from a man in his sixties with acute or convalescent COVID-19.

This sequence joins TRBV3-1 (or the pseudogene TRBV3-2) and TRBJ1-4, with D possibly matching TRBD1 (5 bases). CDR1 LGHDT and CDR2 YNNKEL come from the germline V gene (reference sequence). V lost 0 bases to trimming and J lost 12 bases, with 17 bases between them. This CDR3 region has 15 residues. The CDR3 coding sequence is TGTGCCAGCAGCCAAGAAAGGCACCTCCCGGGGGAACTGTTTTTT. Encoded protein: CASSQERHLPGELFF.

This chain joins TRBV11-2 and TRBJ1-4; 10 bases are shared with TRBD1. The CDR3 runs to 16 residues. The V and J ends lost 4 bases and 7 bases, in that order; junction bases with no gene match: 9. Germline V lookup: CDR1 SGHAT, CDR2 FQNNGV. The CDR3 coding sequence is TGTGCCAGCAGCTACGGGGACAGGGGAGGGAGTGAAAAACTGTTTTTT. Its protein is CASSYGDRGGSEKLFF.

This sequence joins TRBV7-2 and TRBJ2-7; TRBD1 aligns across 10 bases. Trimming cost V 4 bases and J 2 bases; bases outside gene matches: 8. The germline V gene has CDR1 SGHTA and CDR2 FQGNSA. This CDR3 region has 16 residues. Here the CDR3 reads CASSWLGDRGAYEQYF. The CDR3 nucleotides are TGTGCCAGCAGCTGGCTTGGGGACAGGGGAGCCTACGAGCAGTACTTC.

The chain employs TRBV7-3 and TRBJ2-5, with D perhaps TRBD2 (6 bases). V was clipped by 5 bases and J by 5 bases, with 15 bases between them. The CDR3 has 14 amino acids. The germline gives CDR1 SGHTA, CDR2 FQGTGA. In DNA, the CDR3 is TGTGCCAGCAGCATAAACGGGGGAATGGAGACCCAGTACTTC. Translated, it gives CASSINGGMETQYF.

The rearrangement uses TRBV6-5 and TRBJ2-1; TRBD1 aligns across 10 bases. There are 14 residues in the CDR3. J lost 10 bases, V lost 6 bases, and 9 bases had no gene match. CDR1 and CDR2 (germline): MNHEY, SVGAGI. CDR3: CASSNGQGVGEQFF. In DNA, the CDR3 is TGTGCCAGCAGCAACGGACAGGGGGTAGGAGAGCAGTTCTTC.

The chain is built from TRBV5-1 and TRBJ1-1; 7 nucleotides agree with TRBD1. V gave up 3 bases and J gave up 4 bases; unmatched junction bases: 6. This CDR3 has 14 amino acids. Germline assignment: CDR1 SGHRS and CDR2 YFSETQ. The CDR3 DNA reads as TGCGCCAGCAGCTCGGGGAACAGGGGCACTGAAGCTTTCTTT. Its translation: CASSSGNRGTEAFF.

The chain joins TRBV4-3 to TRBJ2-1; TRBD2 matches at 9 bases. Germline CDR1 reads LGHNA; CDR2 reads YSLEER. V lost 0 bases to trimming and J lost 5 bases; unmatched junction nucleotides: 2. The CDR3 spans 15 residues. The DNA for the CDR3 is TGCGCCAGCAGCCAAGATCCTAGCGGGAACAATGAGCAGTTCTTC. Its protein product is CASSQDPSGNNEQFF.

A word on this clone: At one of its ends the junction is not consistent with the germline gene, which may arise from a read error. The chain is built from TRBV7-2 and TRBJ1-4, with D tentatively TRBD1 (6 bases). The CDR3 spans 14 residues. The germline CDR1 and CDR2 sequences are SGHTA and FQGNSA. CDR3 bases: TGTGCCAGCAGCGTAGCAGGGGCAAGCGAAAAACTGTTTTTT. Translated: CASSVAGASEKLFF.

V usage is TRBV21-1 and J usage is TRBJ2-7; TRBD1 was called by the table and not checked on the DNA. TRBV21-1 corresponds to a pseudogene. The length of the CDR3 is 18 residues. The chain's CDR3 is CASSKSGTFGRLSYEQYF. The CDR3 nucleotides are TGTGCCAGCAGCAAATCGGGGACATTCGGGCGCCTTTCCTACGAGCAGTACTTC.

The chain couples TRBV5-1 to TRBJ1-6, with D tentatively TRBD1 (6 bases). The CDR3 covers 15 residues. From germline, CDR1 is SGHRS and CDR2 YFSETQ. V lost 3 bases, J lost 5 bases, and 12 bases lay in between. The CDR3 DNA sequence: TGCGCCAGCAGCTCGTTGACAGGAGATAATTCACCCCTCCACTTT. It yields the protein CASSSLTGDNSPLHF.

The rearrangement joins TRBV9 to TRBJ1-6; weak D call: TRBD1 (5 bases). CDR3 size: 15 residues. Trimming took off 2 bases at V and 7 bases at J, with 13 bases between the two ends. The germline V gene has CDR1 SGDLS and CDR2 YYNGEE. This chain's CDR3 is CASSVREGYNSPLHF. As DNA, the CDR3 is TGTGCCAGCAGCGTCAGGGAAGGGTACAATTCACCCCTCCACTTT.

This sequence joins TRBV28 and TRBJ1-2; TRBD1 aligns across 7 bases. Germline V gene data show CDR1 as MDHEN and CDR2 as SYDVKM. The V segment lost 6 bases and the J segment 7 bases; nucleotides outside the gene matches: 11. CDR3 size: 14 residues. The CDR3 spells CASSRGQASGGYTF. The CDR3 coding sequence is TGTGCCAGCAGCCGAGGACAGGCCTCCGGTGGCTACACCTTC.

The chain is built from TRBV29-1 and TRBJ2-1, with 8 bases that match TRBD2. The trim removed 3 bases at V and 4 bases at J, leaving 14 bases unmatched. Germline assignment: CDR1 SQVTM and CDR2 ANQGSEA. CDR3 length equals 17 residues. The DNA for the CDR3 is TGCAGCGTTGAGGGATCCAAAAGCGGGGGAAATTACAATGAGCAGTTCTTC. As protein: CSVEGSKSGGNYNEQFF.

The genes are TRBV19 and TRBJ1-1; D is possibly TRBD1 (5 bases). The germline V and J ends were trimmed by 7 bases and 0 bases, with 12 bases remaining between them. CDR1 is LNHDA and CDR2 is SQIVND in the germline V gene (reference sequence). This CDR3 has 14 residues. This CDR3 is CASTGGVMNTEAFF. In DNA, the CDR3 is TGTGCCAGTACAGGAGGGGTAATGAACACTGAAGCTTTCTTT.

The CDR3 loop is CASSLFSVYGYTF. CDR3 bases: TGTGCCAGCAGCTTGTTCTCAGTCTATGGCTACACCTTC. This chain uses TRBV5-6 with TRBJ1-2; D is unresolved. The CDR3 consists of 13 residues. Trimming pared 1 base from V and 4 bases from J, leaving 8 bases between. The germline V gene encodes CDR1 SGHDT and CDR2 YYEEEE.

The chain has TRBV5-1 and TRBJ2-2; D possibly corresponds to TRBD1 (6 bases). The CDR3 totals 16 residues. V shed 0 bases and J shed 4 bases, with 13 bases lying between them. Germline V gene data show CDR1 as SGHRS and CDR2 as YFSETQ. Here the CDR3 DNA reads TGCGCCAGCAGCTTGGGGACAGATGGTACCACCGGGGAGCTGTTTTTT. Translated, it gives CASSLGTDGTTGELFF.

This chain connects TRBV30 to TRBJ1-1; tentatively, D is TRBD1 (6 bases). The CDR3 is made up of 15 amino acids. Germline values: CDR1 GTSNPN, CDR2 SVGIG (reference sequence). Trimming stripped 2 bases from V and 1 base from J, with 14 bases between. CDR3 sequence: CAWSSPRTANTEAFF. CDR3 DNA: TGTGCCTGGAGTTCCCCCCGGACAGCGAACACTGAAGCTTTCTTT.

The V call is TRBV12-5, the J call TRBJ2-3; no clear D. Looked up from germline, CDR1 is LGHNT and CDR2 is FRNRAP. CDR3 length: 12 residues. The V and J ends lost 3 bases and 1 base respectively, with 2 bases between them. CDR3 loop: CASGFGTDTQYF. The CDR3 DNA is TGTGCTAGTGGTTTCGGCACAGATACGCAGTATTTT.

The CDR3 here is CASSLGLAGGNIQYF. The CDR3 coding sequence is TGTGCCAGCAGCTTGGGACTAGCGGGGGGAAACATTCAGTACTTC. This chain joins TRBV5-6 and TRBJ2-4; TRBD2 agrees at 13 bases. The CDR3 extends over 15 amino acids. With V trimmed by 0 bases and J by 6 bases, 0 bases remained unmatched. The V gene's germline CDR1 is SGHDT and CDR2 YYEEEE.